The clone carrying this TCR beta chain was observed a few times. This sample is drawn from a study of blood T cell repertoires in COVID-19. For the study at large: In each case, the material was cDNA or gDNA derived from T cells, B-cell-depleted T cells, or PBMCs.

The CDR3 extends over 16 amino acids. V was pared by 6 bases and J by 3 bases, with 12 bases of the junction left unmatched. Germline V gene data show CDR1 as MNHEY and CDR2 as SMNVEV (reference sequence). Original handling: Reference gene primer amplification gave nucleated cell count estimates. The table came from immunoSEQ multiplex PCR; TCRdb's copy has only in-frame clones and leaves some out. The DNA was the basis for D and trimming; V, J and clone size are from that table. The sample contains 200,000 to 250,000 clones, 70% to 90% of which appear only once. Individuals aged about 18 to 100 years were recruited from about two dozen US areas. Grouping used clinical history reported by participants in a survey and questionnaire.

The sequence was obtained from a woman aged 45-59 years with acute COVID-19. The sample was PBMCs or T cells enriched from blood (not recorded which). The V call is TRBV27, the J call TRBJ1-2; 8 bases align to TRBD1. The CDR3 DNA sequence: TGTGCCAGCAGCCTAACTTACAGGGGGACCCACTATGGCTACACCTTC. Protein product: CASSLTYRGTHYGYTF.